Each of the 25 T cell receptor beta chains below was sequenced from the same sample in a study of cytomegalovirus exposure and HLA in healthy donors. 13 Jbeta primers and 60 Vbeta primers were used for the PCR. Profiled with immunoSEQ multiplex PCR; TCRdb holds only in-frame clones, not every one. The table lists approximately 170,000 clones, over 70% of them singletons. The source material was PBMCs. These receptors originate from a middle-aged woman in good health and CMV-seropositive.

Points on this clone: One junction end does not reproduce the germline sequence, and a read error may be involved. V usage is TRBV12-5 and J usage is TRBJ1-1; weak D call: TRBD1 (6 bases). CDR3 size: 11 residues. CDR1 is LGHNT, CDR2 FRNRAP, per germline. The CDR3 region is CASGLGAEAFF. DNA of the CDR3: TGTGCTAGTGGGTTGGGGGCCGAAGCTTTCTTT. The full variable domain, completed using reference TRBV12-5 and TRBJ1-1, is DARVTQTPRHKVTEMGQEVTMRCQPILGHNTVFWYRQTMMQGLELLAYFRNRAPLDDSGMPKDRFSAEMPDATLATLKIQPSEPRDSAVYFCASGLGAEAFFGQGTRLTVV.

The chain carries TRBV6-4 and TRBJ1-1, with TRBD1 as a possible D gene (6 bases). CDR3 length equals 13 residues. Germline V gene data show CDR1 as MRHNA and CDR2 as SNTAGT. V was cut by 4 bases and J by 5 bases, with 11 bases left in between. The CDR3 reads CASSVSRGTEAFF. The CDR3 DNA follows: TGTGCCAGCAGTGTGAGCAGGGGTACTGAAGCTTTCTTT.

This clone was seen a few times. The V gene is TRBV11-1, the J gene TRBJ2-2; 9 positions match TRBD2. Germline V CDR1 and CDR2: SGHAT, FQDESV (reference sequence). J gave up 5 bases and V 6 bases, and 10 bases lay outside the gene matches. The CDR3 covers 16 residues. The CDR3 DNA reads TGTGCCAGCAGTCAAATACAGACTAGCGGTACCGGGGAGCTGTTTTTT. It is translated as CASSQIQTSGTGELFF.

The chain has TRBV7-9 and TRBJ2-2; 10 nucleotides line up with TRBD2. CDR1 and CDR2 (germline): SEHNR, FQNEAQ (reference sequence). The CDR3 spans 16 residues. Trimming cost V 4 bases and J 6 bases; bases outside gene matches: 8. Here the CDR3 reads CASSWSGGGTPGELFF. DNA for the CDR3: TGTGCCAGCAGCTGGAGCGGGGGGGGGACCCCCGGGGAGCTGTTTTTT.

The J gene is TRBJ1-6, the V gene TRBV19, with D hard to call. Germline V gene data show CDR1 as LNHDA and CDR2 as SQIVND (reference sequence). The CDR3 runs 17 residues. Trimming took off 3 bases at V and 0 bases at J, with 12 bases between the two ends. CDR3 in amino acids: CASSIGEESSYNSPLHF. In DNA form, the CDR3 reads TGTGCCAGTAGTATTGGAGAGGAGAGCTCCTATAATTCACCCCTCCACTTT.

This clone appeared a few times. The rearrangement links TRBV9 to TRBJ1-2, with a tentative D call TRBD1 (6 bases). CDR1 is SGDLS and CDR2 is YYNGEE in the germline V gene. Trimming removed 4 bases from V and 2 bases from J, with 12 bases in between. The CDR3 runs to 14 residues. The CDR3 here is CASSSRDTNYGYTF. CDR3 DNA: TGTGCCAGCAGCTCCCGGGACACGAACTATGGCTACACCTTC. The full variable domain, with the rest looked up from reference TRBV9 and TRBJ1-2, is DSGVTQTPKHLITATGQRVTLRCSPRSGDLSVYWYQQSLDQGLQFLIQYYNGEERAKGNILERFSAQQFPDLHSELNLSSLELGDSALYFCASSSRDTNYGYTFGSGTRLTVV.

This chain joins TRBV5-6 and TRBJ1-1; no clear D. CDR3 size: 15 residues. V shed 0 bases and J shed 6 bases, with 15 bases lying between them. Germline CDR1 reads SGHDT; CDR2 reads YYEEEE. CDR3 residues: CASSLGLAGIAEAFF. In nucleotides, the CDR3 is TGTGCCAGCAGCTTGGGTTTGGCGGGGATAGCTGAAGCTTTCTTT.

This rearrangement joins TRBV28 to TRBJ1-5; the match to TRBD1 covers 8 bases. After removal of 4 bases from V and 4 bases from J, the junction contained 3 bases not matched to a gene. Germline CDR1 is MDHEN and CDR2 is SYDVKM. The CDR3 is made up of 14 amino acids. The CDR3 coding sequence is TGTGCCAGCAGTTACACAGGGGGGAATCAGCCCCAGCATTTT. Translation gives CASSYTGGNQPQHF.

To note about this clone: A junction end diverges from the germline sequence, so it may reflect a read error. This chain links TRBV7-3 with TRBJ2-6, with TRBD1 matching over 9 bases. The V gene's germline CDR1 is SGHTA and CDR2 FQGTGA. The CDR3 has 18 residues. The CDR3 loop reads CASSPGTGFSGGANGLTF. CDR3 sequence (DNA): TGTGCCAGCAGCCCCGGGACAGGGTTTTCGGGTGGGGCCAACGGCCTGACTTTC. Drawing the rest from reference TRBV7-3 and TRBJ2-6, the complete variable domain is GAGVSQTPSNKVTEKGKYVELRCDPISGHTALYWYRQSLGQGPEFLIYFQGTGAADDSGLPNDRFFAVRPEGSVSTLKIQRTERGDSAVYLCASSPGTGFSGGANGLTFGAGSRLTVL.

This chain uses TRBV7-9 with TRBJ2-7, with TRBD1 identical over 7 bases. CDR3 size: 15 residues. Germline trimming cut 1 base from V and 3 bases from J; bases unmatched to any gene: 6. Germline values: CDR1 SEHNR, CDR2 FQNEAQ (reference sequence). DNA for the CDR3: TGTGCCAGCAGCTTAGGGGGTTACAGGGGCTACGAGCAGTACTTC. Translation gives CASSLGGYRGYEQYF. Using reference TRBV7-9 and TRBJ2-7 for the parts outside the CDR3, the full variable domain is DTGVSQNPRHKITKRGQNVTFRCDPISEHNRLYWYRQTLGQGPEFLTYFQNEAQLEKSRLLSDRFSAERPKGSFSTLEIQRTEQGDSAMYLCASSLGGYRGYEQYFGPGTRLTVT.

The chain joins TRBV28 to TRBJ2-2; D uncertain. Germline assignment: CDR1 MDHEN and CDR2 SYDVKM. V gave up 5 bases and J gave up 6 bases, with 10 bases separating them. The CDR3 totals 13 residues. The CDR3 nucleotides read TGTGCCAGCAGTCCTCCCAGGCCCGGGGAGCTGTTTTTT. Protein product: CASSPPRPGELFF.

About this clone itself: One junction end does not reproduce the germline sequence, and a read error may be involved. The V gene is TRBV13, the J gene TRBJ1-2; D not resolved. CDR1 is PRHDT and CDR2 is FYEKMQ in the germline V gene (reference sequence). This CDR3 has 13 amino acids. The CDR3 loop reads CASSIGSDYGYTF. CDR3 coding DNA: TGTGCCAGCAGCATAGGGTCCGACTATGGCTACACCTTC.

The chain recombines TRBV6-6 with TRBJ2-3; D is undetermined. CDR3 length equals 16 residues. Germline V gene data show CDR1 as MNHNY and CDR2 as SVGAGI (reference sequence). V lost 5 bases, J lost 2 bases, and 17 bases lay in between. The CDR3 region has the DNA TGTGCCAGCAGTCAAAGAGGCGGTCCGGACACAGATACGCAGTATTTT. Encoded protein: CASSQRGGPDTDTQYF.

This clone has at least ten counts. This chain uses TRBV6-5 with TRBJ1-2, with D possibly matching TRBD1 (5 bases). CDR1 and CDR2 from the germline V gene are MNHEY and SVGAGI. CDR3 length equals 13 residues. V dropped 4 bases and J dropped 2 bases, with 8 bases sitting between them. The CDR3 DNA reads TGTGCCAGCAGTTCGACAGAGAACTATGGCTACACCTTC. Its protein product is CASSSTENYGYTF.

The CDR3 loop is CASSPSGGEKLFF. CDR3 nucleotides: TGTGCCAGCAGCCCAAGTGGGGGGGAAAAACTGTTTTTT. The chain joins TRBV7-6 to TRBJ1-4; possibly TRBD1 for D (5 bases). This CDR3 comprises 13 residues. The V end lost 5 bases, the J end lost 8 bases, and 12 bases lay between the germline ends. Germline values: CDR1 SGHVS, CDR2 FNYEAQ.

The CDR3 here is CASSSGQGDGYTF. The CDR3 DNA reads TGCGCCAGCAGCTCGGGACAGGGGGACGGCTACACCTTC. The chain couples TRBV5-1 to TRBJ1-2; 11 nucleotides line up with TRBD1. Losses at the gene ends were 3 bases for V and 8 bases for J; bases not matched to a gene: 3. Per germline, CDR1 SGHRS and CDR2 YFSETQ. The CDR3 spans 13 residues.

The chain combines TRBV5-1 with TRBJ1-1; the D gene is possibly TRBD1 (6 bases). V was pared by 0 bases and J by 8 bases, with 8 bases between. This CDR3 spans 12 amino acids. The germline V gene has CDR1 SGHRS and CDR2 YFSETQ. Here the CDR3 DNA reads TGCGCCAGCAGCTTGGAGGGACACGAAGCTTTCTTT. Protein product: CASSLEGHEAFF.

The genes are TRBV6-1 and TRBJ2-4; 8 nucleotides agree with TRBD2. CDR1 is MNHNS and CDR2 is SASEGT in the germline V gene. There are 18 residues in the CDR3. After removal of 1 base from V and 1 base from J, the junction contained 9 bases not matched to a gene. This CDR3 is CASSEGRGGIGAKNIQYF. In nucleotides, the CDR3 is TGTGCCAGCAGTGAAGGTCGGGGGGGGATCGGGGCCAAAAACATTCAGTACTTC.

Of note for this clone: The junction does not match germline at one end; this may be a read error. The rearrangement joins TRBV6-5 to TRBJ2-6, with a possible D match to TRBD1 (5 bases). The CDR3 consists of 15 residues. The V gene's germline CDR1 is MNHEY and CDR2 SVGAGI. CDR3 sequence (DNA): TGTGCCAGCAGACTCAGGGCCTCTGGGGCCAACGGCCTGACTTTC. Translating it yields CASRLRASGANGLTF.

This clone was detected a few times. The chain uses TRBV4-2 and TRBJ1-1; D remains ambiguous. This CDR3 spans 13 amino acids. Looked up from germline, CDR1 is LGHNA and CDR2 is YNFKEQ. Trimming shortened V by 3 bases and J by 2 bases, and 7 bases separated the two germline ends. CDR3 loop: CASSQTGNTEAFF. In DNA form, the CDR3 reads TGTGCCAGCAGCCAGACGGGAAACACTGAAGCTTTCTTT.

A single count supports this clone. The chain couples TRBV6-6 to TRBJ2-7; TRBD1 aligns across 7 bases. This CDR3 region has 14 residues. CDR1 MNHNY and CDR2 SVGAGI come from the germline V gene (reference sequence). The V and J ends lost 7 bases and 1 base, in that order; junction bases with no gene match: 7. The CDR3 loop reads CASTGTAESYEQYF. The CDR3 nucleotides are TGTGCCAGCACAGGGACAGCCGAATCCTACGAGCAGTACTTC.

The chain uses TRBV5-1 and TRBJ1-2, with no clear D. The germline gives CDR1 SGHRS, CDR2 YFSETQ. The CDR3 runs 15 residues. V lost 0 bases, J lost 8 bases, and 17 bases lay in between. CDR3 sequence: CASSLDTASRRGYTF. Written as DNA, the CDR3 is TGCGCCAGCAGCTTGGATACGGCGTCGAGGAGGGGCTACACCTTC.

The chain combines TRBV5-1 with TRBJ2-7, with 9 bases fitting TRBD1. Germline values: CDR1 SGHRS, CDR2 YFSETQ. CDR3 size: 15 residues. V lost 4 bases to trimming and J lost 5 bases; unmatched junction nucleotides: 10. This CDR3 is CASSRTGTGLNEQYF. The CDR3 DNA reads as TGCGCCAGCAGCAGAACCGGGACAGGGTTGAACGAGCAGTACTTC.

The table lists this clone with a count of one. This chain joins TRBV11-2 and TRBJ1-1; no definite D call. V lost 1 base, J lost 6 bases, and 9 bases lay in between. Germline CDR1 is SGHAT and CDR2 is FQNNGV. The CDR3 extends over 13 amino acids. CDR3 DNA: TGTGCCAGCAGCTTAGCCAGCGGGGCTGAAGCTTTCTTT. As protein: CASSLASGAEAFF.

V usage is TRBV5-4 and J usage is TRBJ2-5; 9 bases line up with TRBD1. Germline CDR1 SGHNT, CDR2 YYREEE (reference sequence). CDR3 size: 15 residues. The trim removed 0 bases at V and 1 base at J, leaving 1 base unmatched. The CDR3: CASSLGDRAQETQYF. CDR3 coding DNA: TGTGCCAGCAGCTTGGGGGACAGGGCCCAAGAGACCCAGTACTTC.